These 7 T cell receptor beta chains share one sample of origin, sequenced in a study of T cell repertoires in cytomegalovirus infection. TCRdb used MiXCR to reprocess the reads, holding one entry per CDR3 protein. Counted here are roughly 250,000 distinct CDR3 sequences, 9% to 15% occurring once; the ten biggest clones make up 1.6%. Input material: PBMCs. The receptors here all came from a human donor in good health (CMV status not recorded). Some clones in this sample may be carry-over from other donors' samples.

This clonotype has a handful of counts. V usage is TRBV12-5 and J usage is TRBJ2-2; D might be TRBD2 (6 bases). Germline CDR1 is LGHNT and CDR2 is FRNRAP. Trimming took off 7 bases at V and 0 bases at J, with 9 bases between the two ends. The CDR3 loop spans 14 amino acids. The CDR3 bases are TGTGCTAGTGTACTAGCAACGAACACCGGGGAGCTGTTTTTT. Encoded protein: CASVLATNTGELFF.

This clonotype was seen ten or more times. The CDR3 here is CASSLERGGTDTQYF. Written as DNA, the CDR3 is TGCGCCAGCAGCCTTGAGCGGGGGGGCACAGATACGCAGTATTTT. The chain uses TRBV5-1 and TRBJ2-3, with 9 positions matching TRBD2. Germline V lookup: CDR1 SGHRS, CDR2 YFSETQ. There are 15 residues in the CDR3. V was pared by 4 bases and J by 1 base, with 4 bases of the junction left unmatched.

The table lists this clonotype with many counts. One junction end disagrees with the germline gene, perhaps due to a read error. The V gene is TRBV4-1, the J gene TRBJ2-7, with TRBD2 as a possible D gene (5 bases). CDR1 and CDR2 (germline): MGHRA, YSYEKL. The CDR3 runs to 13 residues. The CDR3 sequence: CASSPSGSYEQYF. CDR3 bases: TGTGCCAGCAGCCCCAGCGGATCCTACGAGCAGTACTTC.

The chain uses TRBV20-1 and TRBJ2-1; D call uncertain. This CDR3 comprises 12 residues. V was cut by 6 bases and J by 6 bases, with 12 bases left in between. CDR1 and CDR2 (germline): DFQATT, SNEGSKA (reference sequence). The CDR3 DNA reads as TGCAGTGCCCTAGGATCGGCCAATGAGCAGTTCTTC. Protein sequence: CSALGSANEQFF.

The gene calls are TRBV6-5 and TRBJ2-3; 8 bases match TRBD1. Germline V gene data show CDR1 as MNHEY and CDR2 as SVGAGI. With V trimmed by 11 bases and J by 5 bases, 6 bases remained unmatched. The CDR3 runs to 12 residues. The CDR3 loop reads CAATGAGDTQYF. As DNA, the CDR3 is TGTGCCGCGACAGGGGCAGGAGATACGCAGTATTTT.

This clonotype was picked up many times. The CDR3 DNA follows: TGTGCCAGCACTGGACAGGGGGCGCAACGGGATTATAATTCACCCCTCCACTTT. Translating it yields CASTGQGAQRDYNSPLHF. This rearrangement joins TRBV6-1 to TRBJ1-6; the match to TRBD1 covers 11 bases. The junction had 12 bases not matched to a gene; V was cut back by 7 bases and J by 4 bases. The germline V gene encodes CDR1 MNHNS and CDR2 SASEGT. There are 18 residues in the CDR3.

This chain uses TRBV19 with TRBJ1-5; TRBD1 is a possible D gene (5 bases). V was cut by 7 bases and J by 1 base, with 17 bases left in between. This CDR3 comprises 16 residues. Germline lookup yields CDR1 LNHDA and CDR2 SQIVND (reference sequence). CDR3 loop: CASTLDRGGSNQPQHF. The CDR3 nucleotides read TGTGCCAGTACCCTCGATCGGGGCGGAAGCAATCAGCCCCAGCATTTT.